This entry features one TCR beta chain sequence. Its antigen is not known. This sample stems from a study of Ad26.COV2.S vaccination and SARS-CoV-2 variants. For the study at large: A participant enrolled in the COV1001 Ad26.COV2.S trial arm provided the sample.

Study results and caveats: Comparable non-spike TCR breadth was observed in vaccine and placebo recipients. Substantial breadth in spike-specific CD8+ and CD4+ T cell responses was reportedly seen after vaccination.

Treatment in this sample: roughly 18 received Ad26.COV2.S at low or high dose, single or two shots; several received placebo; per-sample allocation not given. Day 63 after the first vaccine or placebo injection was the time point for sampling. Boston provided a donor who was an adult aged 18-55 years. TCRdb's copy holds only in-frame clones and misses some; the assay was immunoSEQ multiplex PCR. The profile shows around 450,000 clones, 89% of them singletons. Germline CDR1 and CDR2: SQVTM and ANQGSEA. The CDR3 loop spans 12 amino acids. The V and J ends lost 6 bases and 5 bases, in that order; junction bases with no gene match: 5.

The rearrangement uses TRBV29-1 and TRBJ2-5; 8 bases agree with TRBD1. The sequenced sample was peripheral blood, obtained in a trial of Ad26.COV2.S vaccine versus placebo. This TCR was sampled from a person aged 18-60 years who received the Ad26.COV2.S COVID-19 vaccine or a placebo. In DNA form, the CDR3 reads TGCAGCGTGGCAGGGGGCGACGAGACCCAGTACTTC. It yields the protein CSVAGGDETQYF.